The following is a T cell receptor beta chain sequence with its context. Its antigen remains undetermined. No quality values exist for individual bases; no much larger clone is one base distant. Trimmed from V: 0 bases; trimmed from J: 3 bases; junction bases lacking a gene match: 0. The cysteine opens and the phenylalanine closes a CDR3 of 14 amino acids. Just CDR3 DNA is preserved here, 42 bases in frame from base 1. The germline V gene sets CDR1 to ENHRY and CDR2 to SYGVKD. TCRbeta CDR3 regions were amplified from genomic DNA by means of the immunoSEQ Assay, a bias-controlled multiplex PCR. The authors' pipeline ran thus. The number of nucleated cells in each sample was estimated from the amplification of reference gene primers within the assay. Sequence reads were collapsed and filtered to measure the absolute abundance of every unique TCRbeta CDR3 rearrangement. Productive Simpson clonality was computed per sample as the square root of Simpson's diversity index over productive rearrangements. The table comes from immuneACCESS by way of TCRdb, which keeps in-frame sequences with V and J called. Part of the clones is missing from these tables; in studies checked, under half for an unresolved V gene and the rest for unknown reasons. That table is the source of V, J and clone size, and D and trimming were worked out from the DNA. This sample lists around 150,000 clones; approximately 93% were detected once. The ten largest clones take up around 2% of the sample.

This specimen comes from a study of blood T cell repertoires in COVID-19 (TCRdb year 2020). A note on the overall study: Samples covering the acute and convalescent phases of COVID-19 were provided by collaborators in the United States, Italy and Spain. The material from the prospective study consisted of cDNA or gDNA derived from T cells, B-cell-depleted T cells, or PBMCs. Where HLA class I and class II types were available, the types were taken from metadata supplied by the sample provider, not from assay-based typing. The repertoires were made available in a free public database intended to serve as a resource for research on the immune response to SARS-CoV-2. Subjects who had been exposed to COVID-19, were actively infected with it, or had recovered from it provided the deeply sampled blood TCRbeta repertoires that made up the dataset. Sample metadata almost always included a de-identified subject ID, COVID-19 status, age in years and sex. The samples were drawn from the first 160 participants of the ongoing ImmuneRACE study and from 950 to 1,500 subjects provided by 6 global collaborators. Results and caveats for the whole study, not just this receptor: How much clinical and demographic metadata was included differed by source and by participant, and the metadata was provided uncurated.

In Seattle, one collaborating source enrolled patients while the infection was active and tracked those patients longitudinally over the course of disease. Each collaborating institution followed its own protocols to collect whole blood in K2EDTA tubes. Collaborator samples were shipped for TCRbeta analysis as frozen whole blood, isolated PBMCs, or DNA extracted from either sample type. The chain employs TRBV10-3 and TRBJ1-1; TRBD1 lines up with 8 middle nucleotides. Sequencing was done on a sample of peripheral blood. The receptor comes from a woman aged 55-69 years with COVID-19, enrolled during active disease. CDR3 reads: CAISESQGDTEAFF. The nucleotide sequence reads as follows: TGTGCCATCAGTGAGTCACAGGGGGACACTGAAGCTTTCTTT.